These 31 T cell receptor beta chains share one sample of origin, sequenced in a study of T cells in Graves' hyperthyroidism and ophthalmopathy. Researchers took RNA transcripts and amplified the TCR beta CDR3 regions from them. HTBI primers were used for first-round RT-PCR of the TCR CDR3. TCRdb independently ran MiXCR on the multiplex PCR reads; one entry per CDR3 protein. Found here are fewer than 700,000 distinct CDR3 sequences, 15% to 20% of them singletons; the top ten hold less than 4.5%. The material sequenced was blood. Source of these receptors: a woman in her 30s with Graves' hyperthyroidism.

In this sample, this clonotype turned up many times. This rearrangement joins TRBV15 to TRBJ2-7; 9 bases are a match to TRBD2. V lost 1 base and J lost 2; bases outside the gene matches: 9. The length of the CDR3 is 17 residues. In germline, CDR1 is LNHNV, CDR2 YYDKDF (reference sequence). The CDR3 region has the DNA TGTGCCACCAGCAGAGCCTCTAGCGGGAAGGTACCCTACGAGCAGTACTTC. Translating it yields CATSRASSGKVPYEQYF.

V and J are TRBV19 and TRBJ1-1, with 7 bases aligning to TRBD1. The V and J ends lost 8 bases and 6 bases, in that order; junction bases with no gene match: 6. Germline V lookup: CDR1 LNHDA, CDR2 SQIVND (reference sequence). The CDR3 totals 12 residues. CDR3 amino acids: CASYRGSAEAFF. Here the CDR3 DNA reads TGTGCCAGTTACAGGGGATCTGCTGAAGCTTTCTTT.

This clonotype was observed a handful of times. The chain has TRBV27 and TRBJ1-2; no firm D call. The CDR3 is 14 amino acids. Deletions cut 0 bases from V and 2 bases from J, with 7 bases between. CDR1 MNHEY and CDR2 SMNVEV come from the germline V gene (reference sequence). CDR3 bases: TGTGCCAGCAGTTTATCTTGGGGAAACTATGGCTACACCTTC. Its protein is CASSLSWGNYGYTF.

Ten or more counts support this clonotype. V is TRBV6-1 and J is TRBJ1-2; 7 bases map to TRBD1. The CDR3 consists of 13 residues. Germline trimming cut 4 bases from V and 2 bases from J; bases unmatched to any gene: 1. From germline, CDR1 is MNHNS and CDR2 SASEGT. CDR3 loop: CASSVGQNYGYTF. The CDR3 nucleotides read TGTGCCAGCAGTGTGGGACAGAACTATGGCTACACCTTC.

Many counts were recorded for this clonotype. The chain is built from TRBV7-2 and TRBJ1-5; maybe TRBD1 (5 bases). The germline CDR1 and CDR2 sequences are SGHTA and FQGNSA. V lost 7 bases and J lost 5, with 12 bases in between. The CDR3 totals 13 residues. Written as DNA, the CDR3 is TGTGCCAGCACCTTCCAACAGGATCAGCCCCAGCATTTT. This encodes CASTFQQDQPQHF.

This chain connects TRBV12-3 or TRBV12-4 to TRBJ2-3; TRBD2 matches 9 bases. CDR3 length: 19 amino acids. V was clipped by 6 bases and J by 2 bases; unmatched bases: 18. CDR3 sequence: CASSPGSSPLAGNTDTQYF. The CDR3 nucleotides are TGTGCCAGCAGCCCCGGGAGTTCTCCTCTAGCGGGGAACACAGATACGCAGTATTTT.

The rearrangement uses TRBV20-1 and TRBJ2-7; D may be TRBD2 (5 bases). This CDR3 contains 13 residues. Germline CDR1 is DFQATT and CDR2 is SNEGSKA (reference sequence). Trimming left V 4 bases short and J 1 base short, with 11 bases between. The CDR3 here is CSAIDGKSYEQYF. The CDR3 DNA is TGCAGTGCTATAGACGGGAAGTCCTACGAGCAGTACTTC.

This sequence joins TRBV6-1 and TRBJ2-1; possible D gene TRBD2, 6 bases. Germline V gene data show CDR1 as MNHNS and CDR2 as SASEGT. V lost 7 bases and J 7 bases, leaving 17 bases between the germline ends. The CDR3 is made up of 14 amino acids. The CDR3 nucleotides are TGTGCCAGCACCGCCGGGACTGGTGAGAATGAGCAGTTCTTC. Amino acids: CASTAGTGENEQFF.

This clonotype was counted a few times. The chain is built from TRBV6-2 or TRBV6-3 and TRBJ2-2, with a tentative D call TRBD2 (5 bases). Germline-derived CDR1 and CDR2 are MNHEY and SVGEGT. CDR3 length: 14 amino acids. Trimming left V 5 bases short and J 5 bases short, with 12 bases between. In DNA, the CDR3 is TGTGCCAGCAGTGACGACTACTTTACCGGGGAGCTGTTTTTT. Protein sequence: CASSDDYFTGELFF.

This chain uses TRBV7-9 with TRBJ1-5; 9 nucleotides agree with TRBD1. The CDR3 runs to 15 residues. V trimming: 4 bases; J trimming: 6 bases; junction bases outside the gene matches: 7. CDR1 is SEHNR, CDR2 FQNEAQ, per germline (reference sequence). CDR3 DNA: TGTGCCAGCAGCTCCTCCGGGACAGGGAGTCAGCCCCAGCATTTT. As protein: CASSSSGTGSQPQHF.

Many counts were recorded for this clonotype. The CDR3 DNA follows: TGTGCCAGCAGTCTTGGCCCTGAGGGACAGGGGATTTATGAGCAGTTCTTC. Its protein is CASSLGPEGQGIYEQFF. The chain recombines TRBV27 with TRBJ2-1, with 10 bases fitting TRBD1. J gave up 8 bases and V 5 bases, and 15 bases lay outside the gene matches. CDR3 length: 17 residues. CDR1 is MNHEY and CDR2 is SMNVEV in the germline V gene (reference sequence).

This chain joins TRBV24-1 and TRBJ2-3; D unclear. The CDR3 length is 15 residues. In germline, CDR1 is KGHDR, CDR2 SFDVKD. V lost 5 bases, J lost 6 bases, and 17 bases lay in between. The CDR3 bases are TGTGCCACCAGTGGCGATAGTGTTGGTATGGATACGCAGTATTTT. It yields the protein CATSGDSVGMDTQYF.

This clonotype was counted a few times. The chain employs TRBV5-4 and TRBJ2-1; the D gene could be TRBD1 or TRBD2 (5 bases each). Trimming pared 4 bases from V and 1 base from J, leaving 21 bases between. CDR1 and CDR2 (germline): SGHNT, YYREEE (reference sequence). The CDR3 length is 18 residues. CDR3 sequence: CASSRGVIPVPSYNEQFF. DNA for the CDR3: TGTGCCAGCAGCCGGGGCGTAATTCCTGTCCCTTCCTACAATGAGCAGTTCTTC.

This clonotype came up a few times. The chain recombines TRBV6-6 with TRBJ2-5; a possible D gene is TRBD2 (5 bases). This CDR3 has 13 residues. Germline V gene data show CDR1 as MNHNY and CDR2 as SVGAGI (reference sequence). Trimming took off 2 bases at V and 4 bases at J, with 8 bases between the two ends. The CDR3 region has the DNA TGTGCCAGCAGTTACCGGGATCGAGAGACCCAGTACTTC. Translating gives CASSYRDRETQYF.

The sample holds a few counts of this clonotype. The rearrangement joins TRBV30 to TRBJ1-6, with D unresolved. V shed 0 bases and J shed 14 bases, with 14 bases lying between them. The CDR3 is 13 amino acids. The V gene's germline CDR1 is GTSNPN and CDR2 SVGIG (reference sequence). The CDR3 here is CAWSVVWAESLHF. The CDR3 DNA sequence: TGTGCCTGGAGTGTAGTTTGGGCCGAGTCCCTCCACTTT.

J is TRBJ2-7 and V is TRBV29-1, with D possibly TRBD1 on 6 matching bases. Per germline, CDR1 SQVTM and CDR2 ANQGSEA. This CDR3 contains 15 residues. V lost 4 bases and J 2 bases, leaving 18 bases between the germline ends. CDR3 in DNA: TGCAGCGTTGTGGTGTGGGGGCAGGGGACCTACGAGCAGTACTTC. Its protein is CSVVVWGQGTYEQYF.

The CDR3, as DNA: TGTGCCAGCAGCTTGGACGTGGGGAACGGAAACACCATATATTTT. Its translation: CASSLDVGNGNTIYF. The rearrangement uses TRBV5-4 and TRBJ1-3, with D unclear. Germline loops: CDR1 SGHNT, CDR2 YYREEE (reference sequence). V was pared by 0 bases and J by 4 bases, with 11 bases between. There are 15 residues in the CDR3.

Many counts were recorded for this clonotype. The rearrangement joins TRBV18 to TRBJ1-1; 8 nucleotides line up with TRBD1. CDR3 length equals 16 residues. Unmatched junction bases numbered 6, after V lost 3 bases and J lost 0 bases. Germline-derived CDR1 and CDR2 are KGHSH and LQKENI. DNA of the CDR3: TGTGCCAGCTCACCCGGGACAGGAGTTATGAACACTGAAGCTTTCTTT. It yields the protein CASSPGTGVMNTEAFF. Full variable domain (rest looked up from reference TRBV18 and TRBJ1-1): NAGVMQNPRHLVRRRGQEARLRCSPMKGHSHVYWYRQLPEEGLKFMVYLQKENIIDESGMPKERFSAEFPKEGPSILRIQQVVRGDSAAYFCASSPGTGVMNTEAFFGQGTRLTVV.

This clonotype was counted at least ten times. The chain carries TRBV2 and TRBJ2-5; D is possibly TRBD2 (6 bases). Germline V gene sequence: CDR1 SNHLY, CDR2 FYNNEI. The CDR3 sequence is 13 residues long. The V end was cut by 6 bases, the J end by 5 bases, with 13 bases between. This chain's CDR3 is CASRGDSGETQYF. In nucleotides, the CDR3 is TGTGCCAGCAGAGGAGACAGCGGGGAGACCCAGTACTTC.

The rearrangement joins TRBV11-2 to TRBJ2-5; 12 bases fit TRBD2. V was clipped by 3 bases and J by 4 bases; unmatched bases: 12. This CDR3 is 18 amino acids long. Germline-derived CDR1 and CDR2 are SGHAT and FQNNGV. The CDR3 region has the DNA TGTGCCAGCAGCTTTAGACTAGCGGGAGCCCTACGGGGAGAGACCCAGTACTTC. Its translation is CASSFRLAGALRGETQYF. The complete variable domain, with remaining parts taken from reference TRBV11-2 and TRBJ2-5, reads EAGVAQSPRYKIIEKRQSVAFWCNPISGHATLYWYQQILGQGPKLLIQFQNNGVVDDSQLPKDRFSAERLKGVDSTLKIQPAKLEDSAVYLCASSFRLAGALRGETQYFGPGTRLLVL.

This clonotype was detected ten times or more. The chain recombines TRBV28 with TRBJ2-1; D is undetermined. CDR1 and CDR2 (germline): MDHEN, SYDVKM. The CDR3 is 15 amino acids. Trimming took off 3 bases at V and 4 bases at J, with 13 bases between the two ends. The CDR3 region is CASSLMAETYNEQFF. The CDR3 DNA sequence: TGTGCCAGCAGTTTGATGGCAGAAACTTACAATGAGCAGTTCTTC. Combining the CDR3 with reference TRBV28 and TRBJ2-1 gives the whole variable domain DVKVTQSSRYLVKRTGEKVFLECVQDMDHENMFWYRQDPGLGLRLIYFSYDVKMKEKGDIPEGYSVSREKKERFSLILESASTNQTSMYLCASSLMAETYNEQFFGPGTRLTVL.

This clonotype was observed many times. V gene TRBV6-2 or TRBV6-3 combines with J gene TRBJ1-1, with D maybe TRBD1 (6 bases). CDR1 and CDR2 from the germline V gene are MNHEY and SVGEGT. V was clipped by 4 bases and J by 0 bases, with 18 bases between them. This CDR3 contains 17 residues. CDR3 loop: CASSFPRTDYMNTEAFF. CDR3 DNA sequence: TGTGCCAGCAGTTTTCCACGGACAGATTATATGAACACTGAAGCTTTCTTT.

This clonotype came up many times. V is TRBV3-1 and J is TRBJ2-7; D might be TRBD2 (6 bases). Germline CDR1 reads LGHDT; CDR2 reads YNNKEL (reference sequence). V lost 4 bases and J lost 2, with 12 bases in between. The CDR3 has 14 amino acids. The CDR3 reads CASSPGLGTYEQYF. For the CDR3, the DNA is TGTGCCAGCAGCCCGGGACTGGGGACCTACGAGCAGTACTTC.

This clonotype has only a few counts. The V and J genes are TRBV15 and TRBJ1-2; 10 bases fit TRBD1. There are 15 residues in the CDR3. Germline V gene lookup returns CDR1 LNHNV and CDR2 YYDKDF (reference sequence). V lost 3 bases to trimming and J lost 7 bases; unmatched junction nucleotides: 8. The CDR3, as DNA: TGTGCCACCAGCAGTGGGAGACAGGGGGCGGCTGGCTACACCTTC. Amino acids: CATSSGRQGAAGYTF.

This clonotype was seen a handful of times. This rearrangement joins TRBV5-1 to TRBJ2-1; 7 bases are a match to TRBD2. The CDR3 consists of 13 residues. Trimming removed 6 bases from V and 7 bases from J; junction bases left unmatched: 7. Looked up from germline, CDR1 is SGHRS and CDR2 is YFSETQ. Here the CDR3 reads CASTYSGLNEQFF. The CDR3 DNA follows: TGCGCCAGCACGTATAGCGGGCTGAATGAGCAGTTCTTC.

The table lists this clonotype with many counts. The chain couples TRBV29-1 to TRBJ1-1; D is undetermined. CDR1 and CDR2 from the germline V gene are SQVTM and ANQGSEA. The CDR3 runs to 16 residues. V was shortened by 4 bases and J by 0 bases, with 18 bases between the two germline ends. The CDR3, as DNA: TGCAGCGTTGCTCTGCACGGAGTCTCAATGAACACTGAAGCTTTCTTT. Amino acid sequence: CSVALHGVSMNTEAFF.

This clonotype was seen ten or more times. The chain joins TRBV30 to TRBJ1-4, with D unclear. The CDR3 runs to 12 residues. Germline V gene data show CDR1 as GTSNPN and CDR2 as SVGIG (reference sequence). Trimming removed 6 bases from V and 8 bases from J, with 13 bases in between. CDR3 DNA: TGTGCCTGCTGGCAGTCTAGGGAAAAACTGTTTTTT. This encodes CACWQSREKLFF. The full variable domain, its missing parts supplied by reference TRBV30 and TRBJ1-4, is SQTIHQWPATLVQPVGSPLSLECTVEGTSNPNLYWYRQAAGRGLQLLFYSVGIGQISSEVPQNLSASRPQDRQFILSSKKLLLSDSGFYLCACWQSREKLFFGSGTQLSVL.

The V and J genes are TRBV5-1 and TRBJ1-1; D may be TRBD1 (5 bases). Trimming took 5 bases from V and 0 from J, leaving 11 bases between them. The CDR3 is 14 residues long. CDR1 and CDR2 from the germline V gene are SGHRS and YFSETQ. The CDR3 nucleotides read TGCGCCAGCAGACAGGAACTTATGAACACTGAAGCTTTCTTT. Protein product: CASRQELMNTEAFF.

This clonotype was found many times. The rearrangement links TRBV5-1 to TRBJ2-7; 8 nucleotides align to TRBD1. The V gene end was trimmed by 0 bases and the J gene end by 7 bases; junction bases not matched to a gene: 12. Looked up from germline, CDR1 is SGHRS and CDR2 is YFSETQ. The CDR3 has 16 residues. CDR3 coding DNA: TGCGCCAGCAGCTTGGTCGTTGTGCAGGGGGCGAGTGAGCAGTACTTC. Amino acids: CASSLVVVQGASEQYF. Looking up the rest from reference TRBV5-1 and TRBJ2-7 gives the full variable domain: KAGVTQTPRYLIKTRGQQVTLSCSPISGHRSVSWYQQTPGQGLQFLFEYFSETQRNKGNFPGRFSGRQFSNSRSEMNVSTLELGDSALYLCASSLVVVQGASEQYFGPGTRLTVT.

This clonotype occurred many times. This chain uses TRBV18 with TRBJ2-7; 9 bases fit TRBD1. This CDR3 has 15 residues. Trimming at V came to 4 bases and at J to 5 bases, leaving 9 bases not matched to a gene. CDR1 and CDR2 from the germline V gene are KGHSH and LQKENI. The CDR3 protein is CASSLTGGVHDEQYF. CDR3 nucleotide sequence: TGTGCCAGCTCACTGACAGGGGGAGTGCACGACGAGCAGTACTTC.

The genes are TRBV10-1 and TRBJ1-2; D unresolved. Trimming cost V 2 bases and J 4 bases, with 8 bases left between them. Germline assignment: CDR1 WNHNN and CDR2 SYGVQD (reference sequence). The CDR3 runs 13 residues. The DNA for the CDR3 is TGCGCCAGCAGTGAGGTGGTATGCTATGGCTACACCTTC. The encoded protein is CASSEVVCYGYTF.